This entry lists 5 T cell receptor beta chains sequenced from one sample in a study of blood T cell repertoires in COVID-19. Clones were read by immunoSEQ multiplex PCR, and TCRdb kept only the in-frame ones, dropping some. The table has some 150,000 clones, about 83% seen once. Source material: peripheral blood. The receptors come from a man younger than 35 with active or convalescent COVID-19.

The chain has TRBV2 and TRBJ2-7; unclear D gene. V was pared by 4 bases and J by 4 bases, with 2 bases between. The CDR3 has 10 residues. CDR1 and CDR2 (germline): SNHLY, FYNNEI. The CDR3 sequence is CASSAYEQYF. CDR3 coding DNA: TGTGCCAGCAGTGCGTACGAGCAGTACTTC.

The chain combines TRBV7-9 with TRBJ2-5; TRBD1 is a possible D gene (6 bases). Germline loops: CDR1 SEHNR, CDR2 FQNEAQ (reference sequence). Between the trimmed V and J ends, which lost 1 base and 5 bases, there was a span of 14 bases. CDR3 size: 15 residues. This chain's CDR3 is CASSLGTVRTETQYF. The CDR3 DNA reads TGTGCCAGCAGCTTAGGGACAGTCAGGACGGAGACCCAGTACTTC.

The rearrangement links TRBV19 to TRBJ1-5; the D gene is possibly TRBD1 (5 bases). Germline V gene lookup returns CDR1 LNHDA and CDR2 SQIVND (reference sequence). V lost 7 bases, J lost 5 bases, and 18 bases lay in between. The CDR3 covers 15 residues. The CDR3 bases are TGTGCCAGTATTCGGGGGACCGCGGGGGATCAGCCCCAGCATTTT. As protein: CASIRGTAGDQPQHF.

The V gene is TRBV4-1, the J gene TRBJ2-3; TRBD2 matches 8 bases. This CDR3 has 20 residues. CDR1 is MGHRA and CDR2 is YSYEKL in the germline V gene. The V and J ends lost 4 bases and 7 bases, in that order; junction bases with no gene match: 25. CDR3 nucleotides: TGCGCCAGCAGCCCCCCCACGGTGGCCGGACGGGAGGGCCCCTCTAATACGCAGTATTTT. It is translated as CASSPPTVAGREGPSNTQYF.

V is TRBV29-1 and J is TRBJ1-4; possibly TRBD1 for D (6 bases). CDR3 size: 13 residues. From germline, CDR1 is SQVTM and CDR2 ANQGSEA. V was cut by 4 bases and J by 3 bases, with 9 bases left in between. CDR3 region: CSVARGPNEKLFF. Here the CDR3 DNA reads TGCAGCGTTGCCAGGGGTCCTAATGAAAAACTGTTTTTT. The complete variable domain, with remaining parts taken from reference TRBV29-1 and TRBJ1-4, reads SAVISQKPSRDICQRGTSLTIQCQVDSQVTMMFWYRQQPGQSLTLIATANQGSEATYESGFVIDKFPISRPNLTFSTLTVSNMSPEDSSIYLCSVARGPNEKLFFGSGTQLSVL.